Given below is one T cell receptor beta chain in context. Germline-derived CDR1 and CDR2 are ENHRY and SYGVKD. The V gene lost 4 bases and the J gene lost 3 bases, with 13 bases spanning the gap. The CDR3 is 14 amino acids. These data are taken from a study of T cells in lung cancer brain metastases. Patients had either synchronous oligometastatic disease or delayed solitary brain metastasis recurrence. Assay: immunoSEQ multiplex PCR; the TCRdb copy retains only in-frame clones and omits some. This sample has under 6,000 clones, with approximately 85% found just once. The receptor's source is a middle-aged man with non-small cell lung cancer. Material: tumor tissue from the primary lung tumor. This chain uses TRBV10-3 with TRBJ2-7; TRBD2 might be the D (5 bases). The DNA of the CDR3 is TGTGCCATCAGTGGGGGAAATGAGGGCTACGAGCAGTACTTC. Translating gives CAISGGNEGYEQYF.